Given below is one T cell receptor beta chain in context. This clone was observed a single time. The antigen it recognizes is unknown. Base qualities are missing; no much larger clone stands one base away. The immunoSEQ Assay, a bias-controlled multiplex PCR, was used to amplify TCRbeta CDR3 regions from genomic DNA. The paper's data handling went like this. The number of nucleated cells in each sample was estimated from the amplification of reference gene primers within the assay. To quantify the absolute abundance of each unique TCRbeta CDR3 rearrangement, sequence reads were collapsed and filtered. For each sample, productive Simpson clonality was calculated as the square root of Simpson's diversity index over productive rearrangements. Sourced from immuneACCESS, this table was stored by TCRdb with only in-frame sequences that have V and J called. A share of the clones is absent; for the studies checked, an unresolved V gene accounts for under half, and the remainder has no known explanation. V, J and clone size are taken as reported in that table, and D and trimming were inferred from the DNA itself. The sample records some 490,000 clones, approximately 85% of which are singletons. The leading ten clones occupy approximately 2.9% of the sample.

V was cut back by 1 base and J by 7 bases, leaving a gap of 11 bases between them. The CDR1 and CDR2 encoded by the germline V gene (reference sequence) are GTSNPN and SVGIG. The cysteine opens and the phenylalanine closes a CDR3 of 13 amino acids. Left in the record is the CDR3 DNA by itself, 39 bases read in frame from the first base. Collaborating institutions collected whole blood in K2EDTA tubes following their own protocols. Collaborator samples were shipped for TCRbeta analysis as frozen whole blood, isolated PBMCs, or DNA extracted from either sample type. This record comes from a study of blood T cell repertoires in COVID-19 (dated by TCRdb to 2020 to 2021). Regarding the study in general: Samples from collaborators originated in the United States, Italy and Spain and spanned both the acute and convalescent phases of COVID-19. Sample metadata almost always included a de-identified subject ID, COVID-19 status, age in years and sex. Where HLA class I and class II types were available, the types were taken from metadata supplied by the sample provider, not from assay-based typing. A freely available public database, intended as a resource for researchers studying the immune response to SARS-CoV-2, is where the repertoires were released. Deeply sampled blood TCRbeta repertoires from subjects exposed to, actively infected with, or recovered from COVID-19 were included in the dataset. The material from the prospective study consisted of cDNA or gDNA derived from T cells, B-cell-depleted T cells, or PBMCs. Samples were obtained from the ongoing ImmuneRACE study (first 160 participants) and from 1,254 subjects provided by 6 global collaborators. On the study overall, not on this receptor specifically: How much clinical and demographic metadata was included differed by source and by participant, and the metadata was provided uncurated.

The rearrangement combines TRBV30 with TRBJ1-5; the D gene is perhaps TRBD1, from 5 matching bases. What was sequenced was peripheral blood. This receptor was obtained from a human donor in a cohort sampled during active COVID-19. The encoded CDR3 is CAWSAAGMQPQHF. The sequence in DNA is TGTGCCTGGAGTGCCGCAGGGATGCAGCCCCAGCATTTT.